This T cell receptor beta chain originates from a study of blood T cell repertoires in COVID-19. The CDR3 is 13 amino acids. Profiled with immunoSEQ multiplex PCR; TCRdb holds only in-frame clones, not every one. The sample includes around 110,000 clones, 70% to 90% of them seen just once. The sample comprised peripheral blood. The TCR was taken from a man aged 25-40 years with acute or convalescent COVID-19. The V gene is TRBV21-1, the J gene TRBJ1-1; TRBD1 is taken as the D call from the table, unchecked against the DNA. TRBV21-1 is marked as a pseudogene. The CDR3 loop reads CASNLDRNTEAFF. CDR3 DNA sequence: TGTGCCAGCAACCTAGACAGGAACACTGAAGCTTTCTTT.